Below are 26 T cell receptor beta chains sequenced from a single sample in a study of cytomegalovirus exposure and HLA in healthy donors. The PCR made use of 60 Vbeta and 13 Jbeta primers. Clones were read by immunoSEQ multiplex PCR, and TCRdb kept only the in-frame ones, dropping some. The sample yields around 150,000 clones, 80% to 90% seen once. The sequencing input was PBMCs. All receptors come from a woman younger than 45 in good health and CMV-seropositive.

To note about this clone: The junction departs from the called germline gene at one end, perhaps through a read error. V usage is TRBV7-9 and J usage is TRBJ1-1; D not certain. Germline-derived CDR1 and CDR2 are SEHNR and FQNEAQ (reference sequence). The CDR3 has 11 amino acids. CDR3 sequence (DNA): TGTTCCAGCAGCCCTTACACTGAAGCTTTCTTT. It translates to CSSSPYTEAFF. The full variable domain, rest sourced from reference TRBV7-9 and TRBJ1-1, is DTGVSQNPRHKITKRGQNVTFRCDPISEHNRLYWYRQTLGQGPEFLTYFQNEAQLEKSRLLSDRFSAERPKGSFSTLEIQRTEQGDSAMYLCSSSPYTEAFFGQGTRLTVV.

Notes on this clone: The junction does not match germline at one end; this may be a read error. The genes are TRBV5-6 and TRBJ2-4; 10 bases are a match to TRBD1. Germline CDR1 reads SGHDT; CDR2 reads YYEEEE. The CDR3 is made up of 12 amino acids. The CDR3 reads CASSARDRGPIF. In DNA, the CDR3 is TGTGCCAGCAGCGCCCGGGACAGGGGACCAATTTTC.

V and J are TRBV7-2 and TRBJ1-1; D gene unclear. Germline loops: CDR1 SGHTA, CDR2 FQGNSA. The CDR3 runs to 14 residues. Trimming took 1 base from V and 3 from J, leaving 9 bases between them. This chain's CDR3 is CASSLDMADTEAFF. In DNA, the CDR3 is TGTGCCAGCAGCTTAGATATGGCAGACACTGAAGCTTTCTTT.

This sequence joins TRBV9 and TRBJ1-5, with 10 bases fitting TRBD1. Germline-derived CDR1 and CDR2 are SGDLS and YYNGEE. The CDR3 has 13 amino acids. V dropped 7 bases and J dropped 6; count of bases not matched to a gene: 4. In DNA, the CDR3 is TGTGCCAGCGGTCGGACAGGGGGTCAGCCCCAGCATTTT. This translates into CASGRTGGQPQHF.

This clone occurred a few times. The chain has TRBV2 and TRBJ2-3; D not certain. Germline-derived CDR1 and CDR2 are SNHLY and FYNNEI. This CDR3 region has 14 residues. V was cut by 5 bases and J by 4 bases, with 13 bases left in between. The CDR3 DNA is TGTGCCAGCAGTCCCAGGCCCCGGTCAGATACGCAGTATTTT. The encoded protein is CASSPRPRSDTQYF. Using reference TRBV2 and TRBJ2-3 for the parts outside the CDR3, the full variable domain is EPEVTQTPSHQVTQMGQEVILRCVPISNHLYFYWYRQILGQKVEFLVSFYNNEISEKSEIFDDQFSVERPDGSNFTLKIRSTKLEDSAMYFCASSPRPRSDTQYFGPGTRLTVL.

This rearrangement joins TRBV27 to TRBJ2-5; weak D call: TRBD2 (6 bases). The germline V gene encodes CDR1 MNHEY and CDR2 SMNVEV (reference sequence). The CDR3 length is 15 residues. V shed 5 bases and J shed 5 bases, with 18 bases lying between them. The CDR3 DNA sequence: TGTGCCAGCAGTCCCTCGGGAGAGGGCTGGGAGACCCAGTACTTC. Encoded protein: CASSPSGEGWETQYF.

The chain recombines TRBV25-1 with TRBJ2-1; a weak D match, TRBD1 (8 bases). The CDR3 totals 16 residues. CDR1 is MGHDK and CDR2 is SYGVNS in the germline V gene. V lost 5 bases to trimming and J lost 1 base, with 15 bases between them. CDR3 loop: CASSTHRGGSYNEQFF. The CDR3 DNA reads as TGTGCCAGCAGTACGCACAGGGGGGGGTCCTACAATGAGCAGTTCTTC.

V gene TRBV7-3 combines with J gene TRBJ1-4; TRBD1 agrees at 7 bases. The CDR3 is 14 residues long. V shed 5 bases and J 6 bases; nucleotides not matched to a gene: 6. The germline gives CDR1 SGHTA, CDR2 FQGTGA. CDR3 sequence: CASSRTGGDEKLFF. The CDR3 DNA reads as TGTGCCAGCAGCCGGACAGGCGGGGATGAAAAACTGTTTTTT. The full variable domain, rest sourced from reference TRBV7-3 and TRBJ1-4, is GAGVSQTPSNKVTEKGKYVELRCDPISGHTALYWYRQSLGQGPEFLIYFQGTGAADDSGLPNDRFFAVRPEGSVSTLKIQRTERGDSAVYLCASSRTGGDEKLFFGSGTQLSVL.

The gene calls are TRBV6-5 and TRBJ1-2; TRBD1 agrees at 8 bases. Germline lookup yields CDR1 MNHEY and CDR2 SVGAGI. The trim removed 2 bases at V and 3 bases at J, leaving 2 bases unmatched. The CDR3 totals 14 residues. The CDR3 nucleotides are TGTGCCAGCAGTTACCTGGACAGGGACTATGGCTACACCTTC. Protein product: CASSYLDRDYGYTF.

This chain joins TRBV2 and TRBJ2-7; TRBD1 aligns across 7 bases. The trim removed 3 bases at V and 7 bases at J, leaving 9 bases unmatched. The CDR3 is 14 amino acids. Germline lookup yields CDR1 SNHLY and CDR2 FYNNEI. The CDR3 DNA follows: TGTGCCAGCAGTGAGAGGACAGGAAGAGAAGAGCAGTACTTC. This translates into CASSERTGREEQYF.

The table lists this clone with a count of one. V and J are TRBV7-9 and TRBJ2-1; 7 bases fit TRBD2. The CDR3 length is 11 residues. Germline CDR1 and CDR2: SEHNR and FQNEAQ (reference sequence). The ends lost 1 base at V and 12 bases at J; junction bases unmatched: 0. CDR3 DNA sequence: TGTGCCAGCAGCTTAGAGCGGGGGCAGTTCTTC. Translating it yields CASSLERGQFF. The variable domain in full, completed from reference TRBV7-9 and TRBJ2-1, reads DTGVSQNPRHKITKRGQNVTFRCDPISEHNRLYWYRQTLGQGPEFLTYFQNEAQLEKSRLLSDRFSAERPKGSFSTLEIQRTEQGDSAMYLCASSLERGQFFGPGTRLTVL.

The chain joins TRBV6-6 to TRBJ1-1; D may be TRBD1 (5 bases). Germline V lookup: CDR1 MNHNY, CDR2 SVGAGI (reference sequence). Trimming left V 6 bases short and J 1 base short, with 15 bases between. CDR3 length: 15 residues. CDR3 sequence reads: CASSHGHVPNTEAFF. The CDR3 DNA reads as TGTGCCAGCAGCCATGGACACGTCCCGAACACTGAAGCTTTCTTT.

J is TRBJ2-5 and V is TRBV5-5, with TRBD1 as a possible D gene (6 bases). The V gene lost 1 base and the J gene lost 1 base, with 17 bases spanning the gap. There are 17 residues in the CDR3. Germline V gene sequence: CDR1 SGHKS, CDR2 YYEKEE (reference sequence). DNA for the CDR3: TGTGCCAGCAGCTTGCGGATTGGGGGCTGGGGCCAAGAGACCCAGTACTTC. It translates to CASSLRIGGWGQETQYF.

The genes are TRBV4-2 and TRBJ1-2, with TRBD1 matching over 7 bases. Germline V gene sequence: CDR1 LGHNA, CDR2 YNFKEQ. The V and J ends lost 5 bases and 1 base, in that order; junction bases with no gene match: 4. CDR3 length: 14 amino acids. CDR3 in amino acids: CASSEGQINYGYTF. The DNA for the CDR3 is TGTGCCAGCAGCGAGGGACAGATTAACTATGGCTACACCTTC.

This clone occurred once. The chain joins TRBV9 to TRBJ2-2, with 10 bases identical to TRBD2. The CDR3 spans 17 residues. The germline V gene encodes CDR1 SGDLS and CDR2 YYNGEE. V shed 2 bases and J 1 base; nucleotides not matched to a gene: 5. The CDR3 nucleotides are TGTGCCAGCAGCGTTAGAAAGCGGGGGGGGAACACCGGGGAGCTGTTTTTT. Translating it yields CASSVRKRGGNTGELFF.

V gene TRBV7-2 combines with J gene TRBJ1-6, with 7 bases aligning to TRBD1. Germline V CDR1 and CDR2: SGHTA, FQGNSA. The CDR3 is 14 residues long. V lost 5 bases, J lost 3 bases, and 1 base stayed unmatched. As DNA, the CDR3 is TGTGCCAGCAGCCGGGACAGCTATAATTCACCCCTCCACTTT. It yields the protein CASSRDSYNSPLHF.

The J gene is TRBJ1-2, the V gene TRBV4-2; 10 nucleotides match TRBD1. V was clipped by 0 bases and J by 6 bases; unmatched bases: 1. The CDR3 runs to 14 residues. Germline CDR1 LGHNA, CDR2 YNFKEQ. CDR3 protein: CASSQEGTGDGYTF. For the CDR3, the DNA is TGTGCCAGCAGCCAAGAGGGGACAGGGGATGGCTACACCTTC.

The CDR3 here is CAWSGLDQETQYF. The CDR3 DNA follows: TGTGCCTGGAGTGGACTAGACCAAGAGACCCAGTACTTC. The chain joins TRBV30 to TRBJ2-5; D possibly corresponds to TRBD2 (6 bases). The V and J ends lost 1 base and 0 bases respectively, with 6 bases between them. The CDR3 runs 13 residues. CDR1 is GTSNPN and CDR2 is SVGIG in the germline V gene (reference sequence).

The rearrangement joins TRBV9 to TRBJ2-5; 9 bases align to TRBD2. Per the germline V gene, CDR1 is SGDLS and CDR2 is YYNGEE. V trimming: 0 bases; J trimming: 2 bases; junction bases outside the gene matches: 2. The CDR3 totals 15 residues. CDR3 DNA sequence: TGTGCCAGCAGCGTAGCCAGCGGGGGGCAAGAGACCCAGTACTTC. Amino acids: CASSVASGGQETQYF.

The V and J genes are TRBV6-6 and TRBJ2-1, with 14 positions matching TRBD2. V dropped 5 bases and J dropped 9; count of bases not matched to a gene: 3. Looked up from germline, CDR1 is MNHNY and CDR2 is SVGAGI (reference sequence). This CDR3 has 14 residues. The CDR3 sequence is CASSQGTSGSEQFF. The CDR3 DNA reads as TGTGCCAGCAGTCAGGGGACTAGCGGGAGTGAGCAGTTCTTC.

The chain has TRBV6-4 and TRBJ1-1, with 8 bases that match TRBD1. V shed 1 base, J shed 9 bases, and the junction held 4 bases outside the gene matches. Germline assignment: CDR1 MRHNA and CDR2 SNTAGT. This CDR3 comprises 13 residues. CDR3 amino acids: CASSDLSGGKAFF. Here the CDR3 DNA reads TGTGCCAGCAGTGACTTGTCAGGGGGCAAAGCTTTCTTT.

The chain combines TRBV7-2 with TRBJ1-4; 8 bases map to TRBD1. In germline, CDR1 is SGHTA, CDR2 FQGNSA. V gave up 5 bases and J gave up 7 bases; unmatched junction bases: 9. The CDR3 sequence is 15 residues long. CDR3 protein: CASSTRTGRREKLFF. In nucleotides, the CDR3 is TGTGCCAGCAGCACCCGGACAGGGAGACGTGAAAAACTGTTTTTT.

The chain combines TRBV29-1 with TRBJ2-3, with D unresolved. The V and J ends lost 4 bases and 0 bases respectively, with 11 bases between them. CDR3 length equals 14 residues. CDR1 and CDR2 (germline): SQVTM, ANQGSEA. In DNA, the CDR3 is TGCAGCGTTGGGCAGGATCTTAGCACAGATACGCAGTATTTT. Translation: CSVGQDLSTDTQYF.

This clone has only one observation. The genes are TRBV4-1 and TRBJ2-7; D may be TRBD1 (6 bases). The CDR3 spans 15 residues. In germline, CDR1 is MGHRA, CDR2 YSYEKL. Trimming took off 4 bases at V and 4 bases at J, with 17 bases between the two ends. The CDR3 nucleotides read TGCGCCAGCAGCCTGGGGGCAGCAGCCGGGTACGAGCAGTACTTC. Protein product: CASSLGAAAGYEQYF.

The rearrangement uses TRBV7-9 and TRBJ1-1; D is unresolved. The CDR3 has 13 amino acids. Trimming took off 4 bases at V and 8 bases at J, with 14 bases between the two ends. The germline gives CDR1 SEHNR, CDR2 FQNEAQ (reference sequence). CDR3 loop: CASSSHTQREAFF. CDR3 nucleotide sequence: TGTGCCAGCAGCTCCCACACGCAGCGAGAAGCTTTCTTT.

The CDR3 bases are TGTGCCAGCAGCCTTCCCCATTCACCCCTCCACTTT. It is translated as CASSLPHSPLHF. The chain is built from TRBV27 and TRBJ1-6; D call uncertain. V lost 6 bases to trimming and J lost 8 bases, with 8 bases between them. This CDR3 has 12 amino acids. Germline-derived CDR1 and CDR2 are MNHEY and SMNVEV (reference sequence).